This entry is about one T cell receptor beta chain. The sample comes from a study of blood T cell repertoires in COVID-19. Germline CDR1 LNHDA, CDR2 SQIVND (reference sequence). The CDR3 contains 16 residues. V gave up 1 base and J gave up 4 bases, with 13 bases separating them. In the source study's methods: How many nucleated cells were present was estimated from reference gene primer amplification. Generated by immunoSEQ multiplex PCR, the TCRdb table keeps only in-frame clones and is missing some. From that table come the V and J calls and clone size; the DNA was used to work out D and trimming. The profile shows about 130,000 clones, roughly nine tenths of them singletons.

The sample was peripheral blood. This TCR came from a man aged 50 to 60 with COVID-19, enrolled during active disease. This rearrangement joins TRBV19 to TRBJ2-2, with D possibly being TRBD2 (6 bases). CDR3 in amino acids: CASSIVGGKGTGELFF. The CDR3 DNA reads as TGTGCCAGTAGTATAGTAGGCGGGAAGGGCACCGGGGAGCTGTTTTTT.